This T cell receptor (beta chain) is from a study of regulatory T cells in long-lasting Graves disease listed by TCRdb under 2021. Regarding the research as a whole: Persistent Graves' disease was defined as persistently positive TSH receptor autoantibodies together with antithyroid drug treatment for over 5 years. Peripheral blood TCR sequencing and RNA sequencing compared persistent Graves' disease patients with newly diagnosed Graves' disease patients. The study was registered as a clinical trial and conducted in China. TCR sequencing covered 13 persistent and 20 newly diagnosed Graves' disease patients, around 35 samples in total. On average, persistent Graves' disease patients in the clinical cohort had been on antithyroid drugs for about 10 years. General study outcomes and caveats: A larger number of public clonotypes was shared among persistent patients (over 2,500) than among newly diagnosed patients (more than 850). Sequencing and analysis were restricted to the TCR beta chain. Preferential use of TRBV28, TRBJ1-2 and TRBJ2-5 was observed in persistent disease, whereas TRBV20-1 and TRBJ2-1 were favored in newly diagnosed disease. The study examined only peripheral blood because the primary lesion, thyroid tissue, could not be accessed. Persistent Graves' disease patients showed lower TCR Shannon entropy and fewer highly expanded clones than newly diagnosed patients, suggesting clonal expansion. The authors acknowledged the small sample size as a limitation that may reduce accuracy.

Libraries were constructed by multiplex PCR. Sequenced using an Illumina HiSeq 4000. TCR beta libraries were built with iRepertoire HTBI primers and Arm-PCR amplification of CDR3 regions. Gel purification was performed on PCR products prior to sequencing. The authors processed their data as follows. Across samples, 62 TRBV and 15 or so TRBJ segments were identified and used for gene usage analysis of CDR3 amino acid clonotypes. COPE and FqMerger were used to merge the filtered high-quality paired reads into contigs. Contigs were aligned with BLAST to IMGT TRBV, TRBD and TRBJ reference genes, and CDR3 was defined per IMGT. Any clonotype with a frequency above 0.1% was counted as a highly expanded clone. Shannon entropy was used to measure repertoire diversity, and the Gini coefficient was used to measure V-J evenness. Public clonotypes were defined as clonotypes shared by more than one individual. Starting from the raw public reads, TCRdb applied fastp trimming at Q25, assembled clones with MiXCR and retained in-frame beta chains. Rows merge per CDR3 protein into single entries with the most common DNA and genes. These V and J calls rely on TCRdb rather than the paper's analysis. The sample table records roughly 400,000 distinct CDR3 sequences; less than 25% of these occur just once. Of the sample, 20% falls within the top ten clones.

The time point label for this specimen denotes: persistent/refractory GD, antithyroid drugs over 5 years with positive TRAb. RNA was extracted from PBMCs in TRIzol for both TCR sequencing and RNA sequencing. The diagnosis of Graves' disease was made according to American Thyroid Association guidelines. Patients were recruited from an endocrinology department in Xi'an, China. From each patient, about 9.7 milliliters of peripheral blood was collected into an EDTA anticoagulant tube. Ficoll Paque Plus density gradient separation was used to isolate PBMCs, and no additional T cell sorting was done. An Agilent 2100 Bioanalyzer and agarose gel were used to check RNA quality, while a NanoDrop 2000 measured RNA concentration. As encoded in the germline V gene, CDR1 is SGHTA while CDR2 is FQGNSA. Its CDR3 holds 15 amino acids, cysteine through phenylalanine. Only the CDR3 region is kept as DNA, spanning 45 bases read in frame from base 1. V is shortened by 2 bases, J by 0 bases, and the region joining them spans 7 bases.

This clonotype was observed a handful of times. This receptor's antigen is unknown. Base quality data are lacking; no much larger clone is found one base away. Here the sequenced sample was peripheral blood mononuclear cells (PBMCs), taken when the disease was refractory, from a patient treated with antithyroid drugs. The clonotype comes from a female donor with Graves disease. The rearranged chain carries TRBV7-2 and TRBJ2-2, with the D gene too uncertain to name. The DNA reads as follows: TGTGCCAGCAGCTTACCCCTCCCGAACACCGGGGAGCTGTTTTTT. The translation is CASSLPLPNTGELFF.